Below, one T cell receptor (beta chain) is given with its context. The data were taken from a study of shared clonotypes between healthy human individuals. At the level of the study: The study used three CD4 naive, three CD4 memory, two CD8 naive and one CD8 memory plate per donor.

The test was conducted at deep level. Profiling relied on immunoSEQ multiplex PCR, and the TCRdb table lists in-frame clones only, not all of them. The sample gives approximately 1.1 million clones, about 84% of which show up once; approximately 0.5% is in the top ten. Trimming stripped 7 bases from V and 4 bases from J, with 13 bases between. Germline V gene sequence: CDR1 MNHNS, CDR2 SASEGT. This CDR3 contains 14 residues. The healthy adult donors were HIV-negative and reported no recent acute infections or vaccinations. Splitting of CD4+ cells produced CD45RA+ naive and CD45RA-negative memory subsets.

Sequenced input: memory CD4+ T cells from PBMCs. Subset defined: CD45RA-negative fraction. The V and J genes are TRBV6-1 and TRBJ2-2; possibly TRBD1 or TRBD2 for D (5 bases each). The receptor comes from a man in his late teens or twenties in good health. Some clones in this sample may be carry-over from other donors' samples. The CDR3 DNA is TGTGCCAGCACTGCTTGGGGACGCACCGGGGAGCTGTTTTTT. It yields the protein CASTAWGRTGELFF.